Each of the 28 T cell receptor beta chains below was sequenced from the same sample in a study of technical replicates of blood from several donors (dated by TCRdb to 2017 to 2019). The library was generated by the immunoSEQ multiplex PCR assay. Not all clones reach the TCRdb copy of this immuneACCESS table, which keeps in-frame sequences only. Checked studies attribute under half of the gap to unresolved V genes and leave the rest unexplained. The sample data list tens of thousands of clones, and approximately 94% of these were observed just once. The ten largest account for roughly 0.25% of the sample. Sequencing used T cells isolated from PBMCs. Receptors were obtained from a human donor in good health.

The chain carries TRBV10-1 and TRBJ2-1; 7 bases line up with TRBD2. Germline loops: CDR1 WNHNN, CDR2 SYGVQD (reference sequence). This CDR3 region has 15 residues. V was clipped by 5 bases and J by 3 bases; unmatched bases: 7. CDR3 DNA: TGCGCCAGCAGTACTACTTCGGGGGGCTACAATGAGCAGTTCTTC. Translating gives CASSTTSGGYNEQFF.

CDR3 sequence (DNA): TGTGCCAGCAGTGAATATCGGACTAGCGGAAGGTACGAGCAGTACTTC. This gives the protein CASSEYRTSGRYEQYF. The rearrangement uses TRBV6-1 and TRBJ2-7; TRBD2 matches at 10 bases. This CDR3 is 16 amino acids long. The V gene end was trimmed by 2 bases and the J gene end by 4 bases; junction bases not matched to a gene: 8. Looked up from germline, CDR1 is MNHNS and CDR2 is SASEGT.

The count of this clone is one. The chain employs TRBV5-1 and TRBJ1-1; D possibly corresponds to TRBD1 (6 bases). The ends were cut back, 2 bases at V and 1 base at J, with 15 bases in the middle. There are 16 residues in the CDR3. Germline V gene lookup returns CDR1 SGHRS and CDR2 YFSETQ. The CDR3 DNA sequence: TGCGCCAGCAGCTTCGAAAGTTTGGACAGGAACACTGAAGCTTTCTTT. It encodes CASSFESLDRNTEAFF.

V is TRBV7-9 and J is TRBJ1-2; 7 positions match TRBD1. In germline, CDR1 is SEHNR, CDR2 FQNEAQ (reference sequence). With V trimmed by 3 bases and J by 7 bases, 5 bases remained unmatched. The CDR3 spans 13 residues. The CDR3 DNA is TGTGCCAGCAGCTTGAGCCGGGACAGTGGCTACACCTTC. This translates into CASSLSRDSGYTF.

V usage is TRBV2 and J usage is TRBJ1-1, with D unclear. Germline lookup yields CDR1 SNHLY and CDR2 FYNNEI. CDR3 length equals 12 residues. The V gene lost 3 bases and the J gene lost 6 bases, with 8 bases spanning the gap. For the CDR3, the DNA is TGTGCCAGCAGTGAGGTGGGCCCTGAAGCTTTCTTT. Its translation: CASSEVGPEAFF.

The gene calls are TRBV6-6 and TRBJ1-5; D is unclear. The V gene's germline CDR1 is MNHNY and CDR2 SVGAGI (reference sequence). Trimming removed 6 bases from V and 1 base from J, with 10 bases in between. The CDR3 spans 14 residues. As DNA, the CDR3 is TGTGCCAGCAGAACAGACATGAGCAATCAGCCCCAGCATTTT. This encodes CASRTDMSNQPQHF.

CDR3 DNA sequence: TGCGCCAGCAGTCAGGCGGGGAACACCGGGGAGCTGTTTTTT. Protein product: CASSQAGNTGELFF. This chain connects TRBV5-1 to TRBJ2-2; a possible D gene is TRBD2 (5 bases). The CDR3 has 14 residues. Trimming shortened V by 5 bases and J by 1 base, and 9 bases separated the two germline ends. The germline CDR1 and CDR2 sequences are SGHRS and YFSETQ.

The chain carries TRBV2 and TRBJ1-5; no reliable D call. CDR1 is SNHLY and CDR2 is FYNNEI in the germline V gene. V lost 7 bases and J 5 bases, leaving 15 bases between the germline ends. The length of the CDR3 is 14 residues. CDR3 in DNA: TGTGCCAGCACCCCCGCCAGGTACGATCAGCCCCAGCATTTT. Translation: CASTPARYDQPQHF. Full variable domain (outside the CDR3, taken from reference TRBV2 and TRBJ1-5): EPEVTQTPSHQVTQMGQEVILRCVPISNHLYFYWYRQILGQKVEFLVSFYNNEISEKSEIFDDQFSVERPDGSNFTLKIRSTKLEDSAMYFCASTPARYDQPQHFGDGTRLSIL.

This rearrangement joins TRBV19 to TRBJ2-5; D may match TRBD1 or TRBD2 (6 bases each). Between the trimmed V and J ends, which lost 6 bases and 3 bases, there was a span of 14 bases. CDR1 LNHDA and CDR2 SQIVND come from the germline V gene (reference sequence). This CDR3 comprises 14 residues. The CDR3 DNA sequence: TGTGCCAGTAGGATACAGGGAGGAAAAGAGACCCAGTACTTC. This encodes CASRIQGGKETQYF.

V gene TRBV6-5 combines with J gene TRBJ2-1, with TRBD1 matching 7 bases. The CDR3 runs 11 residues. V dropped 7 bases and J dropped 7; count of bases not matched to a gene: 1. Germline V gene sequence: CDR1 MNHEY, CDR2 SVGAGI. CDR3 region: CASMTGNEQFF. The CDR3 region has the DNA TGTGCCAGCATGACAGGGAATGAGCAGTTCTTC.

The chain is built from TRBV6-4 and TRBJ2-1; TRBD2 aligns across 14 bases. The junction had 10 bases not matched to a gene; V was cut back by 5 bases and J by 10 bases. This CDR3 has 16 residues. Germline CDR1 reads MRHNA; CDR2 reads SNTAGT. CDR3 coding DNA: TGTGCCAGCAGTCAGGGACTAGCGGGAGTATCTAGGGAGCAGTTCTTC. Translation gives CASSQGLAGVSREQFF.

The chain recombines TRBV9 with TRBJ1-4; no clear D. There are 15 residues in the CDR3. The V end was cut by 3 bases, the J end by 4 bases, with 13 bases between. The germline CDR1 and CDR2 sequences are SGDLS and YYNGEE. Written as DNA, the CDR3 is TGTGCCAGCAGCGGGGCAGGACTTCTTAATGAAAAACTGTTTTTT. Its translation is CASSGAGLLNEKLFF.

CDR3 DNA sequence: TGTGCCAGCAGCGTTGGGACTAGCGGGAGCCTTTTGGGGGAGCAGTACTTC. Protein: CASSVGTSGSLLGEQYF. The chain combines TRBV9 with TRBJ2-7; 14 positions match TRBD2. CDR1 is SGDLS and CDR2 is YYNGEE in the germline V gene. J gave up 7 bases and V 2 bases, and 11 bases lay outside the gene matches. This CDR3 region has 17 residues.

The chain employs TRBV6-5 and TRBJ1-1, with TRBD1 matching over 11 bases. The CDR3 runs to 16 residues. Germline V gene sequence: CDR1 MNHEY, CDR2 SVGAGI. V gave up 4 bases and J gave up 4 bases; unmatched junction bases: 8. CDR3: CASSSVAGTGGTEAFF. The CDR3 DNA reads as TGTGCCAGCAGTTCCGTCGCCGGGACAGGGGGCACTGAAGCTTTCTTT.

This chain uses TRBV4-1 with TRBJ1-5; 7 bases map to TRBD1. The CDR3 extends over 20 amino acids. Germline V CDR1 and CDR2: MGHRA, YSYEKL. V gave up 1 base and J gave up 1 base; unmatched junction bases: 16. CDR3 protein: CASSQVALFSGTESNQPQHF. The CDR3 DNA follows: TGCGCCAGCAGCCAAGTAGCTTTATTTTCCGGGACAGAAAGCAATCAGCCCCAGCATTTT.

V is TRBV7-9 and J is TRBJ2-1, with 13 bases fitting TRBD2. Trimming removed 5 bases from V and 6 bases from J; junction bases left unmatched: 4. CDR3 size: 15 residues. Germline-derived CDR1 and CDR2 are SEHNR and FQNEAQ (reference sequence). The CDR3 nucleotides are TGTGCCAGCAGCAGACGGACTAGCGGGAGCAATGAGCAGTTCTTC. Translated: CASSRRTSGSNEQFF.

The chain has TRBV5-4 and TRBJ2-2; D is perhaps TRBD1 (5 bases). CDR1 and CDR2 (germline): SGHNT, YYREEE (reference sequence). The CDR3 sequence is 14 residues long. V was cut by 4 bases and J by 3 bases, with 10 bases left in between. CDR3 in DNA: TGTGCCAGCAGCCCGCAGGGTTACACCGGGGAGCTGTTTTTT. Protein product: CASSPQGYTGELFF.

This chain uses TRBV7-9 with TRBJ2-7; D is perhaps TRBD1 (6 bases). V lost 1 base, J lost 2 bases, and 9 bases lay in between. Germline CDR1 is SEHNR and CDR2 is FQNEAQ (reference sequence). The CDR3 has 14 residues. Here the CDR3 DNA reads TGTGCCAGCAGCTTAGTGGGGGCAGCCTACGAGCAGTACTTC. It codes for CASSLVGAAYEQYF. Looking up the rest from reference TRBV7-9 and TRBJ2-7 gives the full variable domain: DTGVSQNPRHKITKRGQNVTFRCDPISEHNRLYWYRQTLGQGPEFLTYFQNEAQLEKSRLLSDRFSAERPKGSFSTLEIQRTEQGDSAMYLCASSLVGAAYEQYFGPGTRLTVT.

The rearrangement links TRBV19 to TRBJ2-5; D remains unclear. V gave up 5 bases and J gave up 2 bases, with 9 bases separating them. The germline CDR1 and CDR2 sequences are LNHDA and SQIVND (reference sequence). The CDR3 contains 13 residues. The DNA for the CDR3 is TGTGCCAGTAGTTTCGCAGGTCAAGAGACCCAGTACTTC. Translating gives CASSFAGQETQYF. The full variable domain, its missing parts supplied by reference TRBV19 and TRBJ2-5, is DGGITQSPKYLFRKEGQNVTLSCEQNLNHDAMYWYRQDPGQGLRLIYYSQIVNDFQKGDIAEGYSVSREKKESFPLTVTSAQKNPTAFYLCASSFAGQETQYFGPGTRLLVL.

V is TRBV5-1 and J is TRBJ2-5; possible D gene TRBD2, 6 bases. Germline CDR1 reads SGHRS; CDR2 reads YFSETQ. Between the trimmed V and J ends, which lost 5 bases and 0 bases, there was a span of 11 bases. CDR3 length equals 14 residues. CDR3 bases: TGCGCCAGCAGTAGGGACTCGTACCAAGAGACCCAGTACTTC. It yields the protein CASSRDSYQETQYF. Using reference TRBV5-1 and TRBJ2-5 for the parts outside the CDR3, the full variable domain is KAGVTQTPRYLIKTRGQQVTLSCSPISGHRSVSWYQQTPGQGLQFLFEYFSETQRNKGNFPGRFSGRQFSNSRSEMNVSTLELGDSALYLCASSRDSYQETQYFGPGTRLLVL.

The chain uses TRBV11-3 and TRBJ2-5; D remains unclear. The CDR3 loop spans 14 amino acids. Per the germline V gene, CDR1 is SGHNT and CDR2 is YENEEA. The V gene lost 5 bases and the J gene lost 5 bases, with 15 bases spanning the gap. The CDR3 nucleotides read TGTGCCAGCAGCCCCCCGAACGGTTTGGAGACCCAGTACTTC. Amino acid sequence: CASSPPNGLETQYF.

This rearrangement joins TRBV28 to TRBJ2-7; D unclear. V lost 2 bases, J lost 1 base, and 9 bases lay in between. The V gene's germline CDR1 is MDHEN and CDR2 SYDVKM. The CDR3 length is 14 residues. The CDR3 nucleotides read TGTGCCAGCAGTTTAGTCCACCTATCCTACGAGCAGTACTTC. Its translation: CASSLVHLSYEQYF.

DNA of the CDR3: TGTGCCAGCAGTCTCCGTAAGGCAGGGGGCACTGAAGCTTTCTTT. Protein sequence: CASSLRKAGGTEAFF. The V gene is TRBV14, the J gene TRBJ1-1; 7 bases line up with TRBD1. Trimming removed 6 bases from V and 4 bases from J; junction bases left unmatched: 11. Germline values: CDR1 SGHDN, CDR2 FVKESK. The CDR3 contains 15 residues. The whole variable domain, filled in from reference TRBV14 and TRBJ1-1, reads EAGVTQFPSHSVIEKGQTVTLRCDPISGHDNLYWYRRVMGKEIKFLLHFVKESKQDESGMPNNRFLAERTGGTYSTLKVQPAELEDSGVYFCASSLRKAGGTEAFFGQGTRLTVV.

The chain couples TRBV14 to TRBJ1-2; maybe TRBD1 (6 bases). The CDR3 is 15 amino acids. Trimming took off 1 base at V and 7 bases at J, with 16 bases between the two ends. Germline V lookup: CDR1 SGHDN, CDR2 FVKESK. The DNA for the CDR3 is TGTGCCAGCAGCCAAGTCGGGGGGCTAACTCTTGGCTACACCTTC. Residues: CASSQVGGLTLGYTF.

This chain uses TRBV30 with TRBJ1-2; TRBD1 aligns across 8 bases. The CDR3 is made up of 16 amino acids. V trimming: 0 bases; J trimming: 5 bases; junction bases outside the gene matches: 11. Germline CDR1 and CDR2: GTSNPN and SVGIG (reference sequence). The CDR3 sequence is CAWSVLLLDRDYGYTF. CDR3 DNA: TGTGCCTGGAGTGTTCTTCTTTTGGACAGGGATTATGGCTACACCTTC.

V and J are TRBV13 and TRBJ2-3; no reliable D call. Trimming pared 6 bases from V and 1 base from J, leaving 8 bases between. This CDR3 region has 13 residues. Germline loops: CDR1 PRHDT, CDR2 FYEKMQ (reference sequence). The CDR3 reads CASSPQGTDTQYF. The CDR3 DNA is TGTGCCAGCAGTCCTCAGGGCACAGATACGCAGTATTTT.

The count of this clone is one. This rearrangement joins TRBV6-6 to TRBJ2-7; 8 nucleotides agree with TRBD1. Germline CDR1 is MNHNY and CDR2 is SVGAGI (reference sequence). The ends lost 9 bases at V and 2 bases at J; junction bases unmatched: 6. The CDR3 sequence is 13 residues long. In DNA form, the CDR3 reads TGTGCCAGTCGACCGGGACAGGCCTACGAGCAGTACTTC. It specifies CASRPGQAYEQYF.

The rearrangement links TRBV7-2 to TRBJ1-3; unclear D gene. The length of the CDR3 is 17 residues. Between the trimmed V and J ends, which lost 5 bases and 4 bases, there was a span of 21 bases. Germline CDR1 reads SGHTA; CDR2 reads FQGNSA. CDR3 nucleotides: TGTGCCAGCAGCCCCCTAGGTCCCCTGTACGGCGGAAACACCATATATTTT. Amino acid sequence: CASSPLGPLYGGNTIYF.